These T cell receptor beta chains were read from a single sample in a study of radiotherapy plus CTLA-4 blockade in lung cancer. The table came from immunoSEQ multiplex PCR; TCRdb's copy has only in-frame clones and leaves some out. This sample has approximately 76,000 clones, with around 79% found just once. This specimen was peripheral blood, taken from a patient treated with radiotherapy plus ipilimumab. The receptors here all came from a human donor with non-small cell lung cancer who had a partial response to radiotherapy plus ipilimumab. Some clones in this sample may be carry-over from other donors' samples. Both conserved end residues are part of each CDR3. D genes are given only for firm matches. Size is omitted from some rows. Given values are once, few, many or a class for expanded clones.

D	V	size	J	DNA	CDR3
TRBD1	TRBV7-9	.	TRBJ2-5	TGTGCCAGCAGCTTAGGGGGTCGTAGGACAGGCAAAGGCGTGACCCAGTACTTC	CASSLGGRRTGKGVTQYF
TRBD2	TRBV9	.	TRBJ2-5	TGTGCCAGCAGCGTAGCGCCCTTCAGCGGGGGAGGGGAGACCCAGTACTTC	CASSVAPFSGGGETQYF
TRBD1	TRBV19	.	TRBJ1-2	TGTGCCAGTAGTGAAACCACCGGGACAGGGGAAAGCTACACCTTC	CASSETTGTGESYTF
.	TRBV18	once	TRBJ2-7	TGTGCCAGCTCACCGGACAGTGGCTCCTACGAGCAGTACTTC	CASSPDSGSYEQYF
TRBD1	TRBV10-3	.	TRBJ2-2	TGTGCCATCAGTGAACTGGACAGGGTTGGTGCCGGGGAGCTGTTTTTT	CAISELDRVGAGELFF
.	TRBV16	.	TRBJ1-5	TGTGCCAGCAGCCTCGACAGACTTAATCAGCCCCAGCATTTT	CASSLDRLNQPQHF
TRBD2	TRBV18	once	TRBJ2-7	TGTGCCAGCTCAATCGCAACGGGGGGTGGGAGCTACGAGCAGTACTTC	CASSIATGGGSYEQYF
TRBD2	TRBV19	.	TRBJ2-3	TGTGCCAGTACTTCGAGCGGGAGGACAGATACGCAGTATTTT	CASTSSGRTDTQYF
.	TRBV5-4	.	TRBJ1-1	TGTGCCAGCAGCTTTTCAGGCAGGGTCTCTGAAGCTTTCTTT	CASSFSGRVSEAFF
.	TRBV18	.	TRBJ2-1	TGTGCCAGCTCACCCGAATACAGCTCCAATGAGCAGTTCTTC	CASSPEYSSNEQFF
.	TRBV28	medium-sized	TRBJ1-2	TGTGCCAGCAGTTTAGCAGGGAATAACTATGGCTACACCTTC	CASSLAGNNYGYTF